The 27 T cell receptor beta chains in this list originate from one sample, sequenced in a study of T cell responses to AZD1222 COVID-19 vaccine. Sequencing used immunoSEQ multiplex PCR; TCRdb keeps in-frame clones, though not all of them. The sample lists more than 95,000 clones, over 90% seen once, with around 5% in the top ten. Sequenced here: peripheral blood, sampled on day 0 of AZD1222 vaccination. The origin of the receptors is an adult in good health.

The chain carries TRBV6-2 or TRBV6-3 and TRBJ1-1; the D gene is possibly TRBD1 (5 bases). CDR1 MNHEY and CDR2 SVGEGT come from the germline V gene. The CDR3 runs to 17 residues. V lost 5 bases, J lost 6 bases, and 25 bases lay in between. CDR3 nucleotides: TGTGCCAGCAGTCCCTTAACCGGCCAGGGCACGAGGTCTGAAGCTTTCTTT. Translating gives CASSPLTGQGTRSEAFF.

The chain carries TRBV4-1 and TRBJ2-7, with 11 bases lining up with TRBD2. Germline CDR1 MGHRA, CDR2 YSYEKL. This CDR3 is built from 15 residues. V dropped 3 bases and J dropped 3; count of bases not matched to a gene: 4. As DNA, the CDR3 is TGCGCCAGCAGCCAGACAACTAGCGGGAGCTACGAGCAGTACTTC. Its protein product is CASSQTTSGSYEQYF.

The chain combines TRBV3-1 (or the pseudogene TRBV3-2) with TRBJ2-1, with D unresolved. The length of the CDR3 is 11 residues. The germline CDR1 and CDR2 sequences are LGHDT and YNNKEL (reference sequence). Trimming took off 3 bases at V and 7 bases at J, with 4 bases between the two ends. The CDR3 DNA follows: TGTGCCAGCAGCCATACTAATGAGCAGTTCTTC. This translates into CASSHTNEQFF.

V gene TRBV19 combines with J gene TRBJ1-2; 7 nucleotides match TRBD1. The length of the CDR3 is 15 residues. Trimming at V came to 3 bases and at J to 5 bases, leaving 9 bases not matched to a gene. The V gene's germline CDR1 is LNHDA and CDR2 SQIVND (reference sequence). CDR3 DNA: TGTGCCAGTAGTATGGCCGCGGGACAGAGATATGGCTACACCTTC. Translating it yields CASSMAAGQRYGYTF.

In DNA, the CDR3 is TGTGCCACCAGTGATTCACTACATGGGTCCTTTGCCGGGGAGCTGTTTTTT. Protein: CATSDSLHGSFAGELFF. The chain joins TRBV24-1 to TRBJ2-2; no reliable D call. There are 17 residues in the CDR3. In germline, CDR1 is KGHDR, CDR2 SFDVKD. V was cut by 2 bases and J by 6 bases, with 18 bases left in between.

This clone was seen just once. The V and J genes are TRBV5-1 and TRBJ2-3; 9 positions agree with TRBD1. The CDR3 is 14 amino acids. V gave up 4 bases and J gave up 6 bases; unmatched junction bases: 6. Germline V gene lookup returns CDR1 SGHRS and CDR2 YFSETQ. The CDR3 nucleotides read TGCGCCAGCAGCAACAGGGGGCAGGAGGATACGCAGTATTTT. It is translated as CASSNRGQEDTQYF.

CDR3 in DNA: TGTGCCAGTAGTATGGGGCAGAAAGCGAACACCGGGGAGCTGTTTTTT. As protein: CASSMGQKANTGELFF. This chain connects TRBV19 to TRBJ2-2; possibly TRBD1 for D (5 bases). The germline V gene encodes CDR1 LNHDA and CDR2 SQIVND (reference sequence). CDR3 size: 16 residues. Trimming stripped 3 bases from V and 0 bases from J, with 11 bases between.

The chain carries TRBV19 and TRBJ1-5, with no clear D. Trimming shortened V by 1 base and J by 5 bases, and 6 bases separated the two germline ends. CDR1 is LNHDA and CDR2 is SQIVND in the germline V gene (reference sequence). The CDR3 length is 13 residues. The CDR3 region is CASSIGSYQPQHF. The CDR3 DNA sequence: TGTGCCAGTAGTATAGGGTCCTATCAGCCCCAGCATTTT.

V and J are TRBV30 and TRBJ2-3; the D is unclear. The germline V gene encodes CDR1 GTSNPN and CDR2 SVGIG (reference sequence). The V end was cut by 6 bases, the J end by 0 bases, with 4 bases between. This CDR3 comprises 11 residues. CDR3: CACGSTDTQYF. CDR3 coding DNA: TGTGCCTGCGGGAGCACAGATACGCAGTATTTT. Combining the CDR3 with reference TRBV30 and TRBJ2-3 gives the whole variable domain SQTIHQWPATLVQPVGSPLSLECTVEGTSNPNLYWYRQAAGRGLQLLFYSVGIGQISSEVPQNLSASRPQDRQFILSSKKLLLSDSGFYLCACGSTDTQYFGPGTRLTVL.

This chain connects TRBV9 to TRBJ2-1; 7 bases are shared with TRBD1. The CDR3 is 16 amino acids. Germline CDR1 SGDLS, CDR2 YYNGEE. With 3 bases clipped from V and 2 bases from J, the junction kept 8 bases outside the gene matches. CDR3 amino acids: CASSAQGGDAYNEQFF. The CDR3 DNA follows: TGTGCCAGCAGCGCTCAAGGGGGCGATGCCTACAATGAGCAGTTCTTC.

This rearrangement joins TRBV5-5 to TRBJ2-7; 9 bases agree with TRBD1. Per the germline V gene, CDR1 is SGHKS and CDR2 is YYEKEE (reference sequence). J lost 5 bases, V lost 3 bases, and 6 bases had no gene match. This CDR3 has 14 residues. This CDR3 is CASSYNRGPHEQYF. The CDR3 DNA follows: TGTGCCAGCAGCTACAACAGGGGGCCCCACGAGCAGTACTTC. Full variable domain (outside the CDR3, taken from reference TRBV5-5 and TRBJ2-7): DAGVTQSPTHLIKTRGQQVTLRCSPISGHKSVSWYQQVLGQGPQFIFQYYEKEERGRGNFPDRFSARQFPNYSSELNVNALLLGDSALYLCASSYNRGPHEQYFGPGTRLTVT.

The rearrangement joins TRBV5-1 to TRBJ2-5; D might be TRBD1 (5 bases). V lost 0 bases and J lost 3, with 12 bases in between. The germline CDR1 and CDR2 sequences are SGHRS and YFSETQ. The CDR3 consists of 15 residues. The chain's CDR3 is CASSLVGREEETQYF. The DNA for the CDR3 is TGCGCCAGCAGCTTGGTGGGCAGGGAAGAAGAGACCCAGTACTTC.

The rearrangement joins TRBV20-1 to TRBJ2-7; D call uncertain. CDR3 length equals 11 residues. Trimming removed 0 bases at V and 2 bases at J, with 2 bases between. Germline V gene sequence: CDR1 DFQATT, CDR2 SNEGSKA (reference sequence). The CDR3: CSARDPYEQYF. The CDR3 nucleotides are TGCAGTGCTAGAGACCCCTACGAGCAGTACTTC.

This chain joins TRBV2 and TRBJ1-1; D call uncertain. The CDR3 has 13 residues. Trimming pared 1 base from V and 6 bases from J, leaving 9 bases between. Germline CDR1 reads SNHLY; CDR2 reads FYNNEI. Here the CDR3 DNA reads TGTGCCAGCAGTGAAGGGGTTCACGCTGAAGCTTTCTTT. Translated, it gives CASSEGVHAEAFF. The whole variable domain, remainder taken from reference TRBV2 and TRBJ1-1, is EPEVTQTPSHQVTQMGQEVILRCVPISNHLYFYWYRQILGQKVEFLVSFYNNEISEKSEIFDDQFSVERPDGSNFTLKIRSTKLEDSAMYFCASSEGVHAEAFFGQGTRLTVV.

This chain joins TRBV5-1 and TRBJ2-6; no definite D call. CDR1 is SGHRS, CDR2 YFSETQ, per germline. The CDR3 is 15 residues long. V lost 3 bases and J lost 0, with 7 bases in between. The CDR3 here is CASSSLASGANVLTF. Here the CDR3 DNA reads TGCGCCAGCAGCTCCCTCGCCTCTGGGGCCAACGTCCTGACTTTC.

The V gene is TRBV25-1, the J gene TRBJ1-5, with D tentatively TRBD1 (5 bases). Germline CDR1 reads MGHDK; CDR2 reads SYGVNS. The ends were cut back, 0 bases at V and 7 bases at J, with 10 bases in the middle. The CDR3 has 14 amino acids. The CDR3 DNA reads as TGTGCCAGCAGTGAATACGGGAGGGGACAGCCCCAGCATTTT. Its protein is CASSEYGRGQPQHF.

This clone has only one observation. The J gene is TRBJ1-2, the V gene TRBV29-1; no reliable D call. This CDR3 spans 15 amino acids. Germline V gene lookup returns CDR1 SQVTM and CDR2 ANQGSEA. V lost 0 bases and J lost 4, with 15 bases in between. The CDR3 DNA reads TGCAGCGTTGAAGAGGATACGGCGCTCCCCTATGGCTACACCTTC. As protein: CSVEEDTALPYGYTF.

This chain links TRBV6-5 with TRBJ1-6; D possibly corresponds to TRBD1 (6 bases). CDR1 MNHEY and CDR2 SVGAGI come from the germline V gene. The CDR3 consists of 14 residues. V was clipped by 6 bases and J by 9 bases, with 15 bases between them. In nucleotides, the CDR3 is TGTGCCAGCAGACCGGTACAGGGTCGTTCACCCCTCCACTTT. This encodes CASRPVQGRSPLHF.

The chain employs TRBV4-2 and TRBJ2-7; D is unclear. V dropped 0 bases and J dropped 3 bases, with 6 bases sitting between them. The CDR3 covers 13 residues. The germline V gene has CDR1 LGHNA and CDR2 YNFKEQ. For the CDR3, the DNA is TGTGCCAGCAGCCAAGACGCCAGCTACGAGCAGTACTTC. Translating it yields CASSQDASYEQYF.

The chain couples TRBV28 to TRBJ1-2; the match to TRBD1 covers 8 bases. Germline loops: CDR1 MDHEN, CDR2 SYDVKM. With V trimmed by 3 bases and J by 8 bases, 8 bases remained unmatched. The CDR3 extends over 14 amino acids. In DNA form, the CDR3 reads TGTGCCAGCAGTTTCCCCCAGGGGGCTGGGGGCTACACCTTC. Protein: CASSFPQGAGGYTF.

The CDR3, as DNA: TGCAGCGTTGCGACTAGCGGTTTCTCCTACGAGCAGTACTTC. Residues: CSVATSGFSYEQYF. This chain uses TRBV29-1 with TRBJ2-7; 9 nucleotides match TRBD2. CDR1 is SQVTM and CDR2 is ANQGSEA in the germline V gene. Germline trimming cut 4 bases from V and 0 bases from J; bases unmatched to any gene: 4. The CDR3 is 14 residues long.

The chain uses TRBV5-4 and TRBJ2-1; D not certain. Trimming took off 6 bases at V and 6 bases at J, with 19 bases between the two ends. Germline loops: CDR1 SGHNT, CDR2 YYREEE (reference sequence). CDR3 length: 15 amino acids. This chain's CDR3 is CASNIDWHGANEQFF. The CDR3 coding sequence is TGTGCCAGCAACATCGACTGGCACGGAGCCAATGAGCAGTTCTTC.

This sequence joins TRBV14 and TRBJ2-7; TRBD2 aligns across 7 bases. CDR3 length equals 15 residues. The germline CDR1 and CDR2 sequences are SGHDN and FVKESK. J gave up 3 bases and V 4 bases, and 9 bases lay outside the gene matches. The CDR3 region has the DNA TGTGCCAGCAGCCGGGCGGGGGTATCAGGCTACGAGCAGTACTTC. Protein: CASSRAGVSGYEQYF.

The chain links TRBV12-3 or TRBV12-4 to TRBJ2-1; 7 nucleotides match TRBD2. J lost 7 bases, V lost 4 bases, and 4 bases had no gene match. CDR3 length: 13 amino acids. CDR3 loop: CASSWDSGNEQFF. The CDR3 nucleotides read TGTGCCAGCAGTTGGGATAGCGGGAATGAGCAGTTCTTC.

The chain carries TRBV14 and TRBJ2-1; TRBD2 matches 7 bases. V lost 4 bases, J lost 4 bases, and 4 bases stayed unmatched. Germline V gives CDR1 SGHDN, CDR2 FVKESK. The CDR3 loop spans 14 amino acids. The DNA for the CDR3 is TGTGCCAGCAGCCCCGTCGGGAGGTACAATGAGCAGTTCTTC. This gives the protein CASSPVGRYNEQFF.

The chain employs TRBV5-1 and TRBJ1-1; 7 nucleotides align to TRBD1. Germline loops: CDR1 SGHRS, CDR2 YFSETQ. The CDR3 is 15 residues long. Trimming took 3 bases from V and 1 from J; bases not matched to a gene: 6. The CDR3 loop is CASSSNRGPNTEAFF. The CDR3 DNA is TGCGCCAGCAGCTCCAACAGGGGACCGAACACTGAAGCTTTCTTT.

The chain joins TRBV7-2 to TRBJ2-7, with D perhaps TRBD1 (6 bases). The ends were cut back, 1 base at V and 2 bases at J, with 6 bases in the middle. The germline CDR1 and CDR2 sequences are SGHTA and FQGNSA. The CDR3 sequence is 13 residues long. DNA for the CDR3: TGTGCCAGCAGCTTAGACAGGGCCTACGAGCAGTACTTC. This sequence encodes CASSLDRAYEQYF.